The text below deals with one T cell receptor beta chain. Which antigen it targets is not known. Base qualities are not recorded, but no much larger clone differs from it by a single base. The data stem from a study of vaccination effects on CD4 cells after COVID-19 (dated 2022 in TCRdb). Study-level background: Participants received two doses of either the BNT162b2 or the mRNA-1273 mRNA SARS-CoV-2 vaccine. SARS-CoV-2 spike-specific CD4+ TCR repertoires were compared before and after mRNA vaccination in COVID-19 convalescent patients and in infection-naive vaccine recipients. The full study included some 10 COVID-19 convalescent patients and a few SARS-CoV-2-naive healthy vaccine recipients. In the study, cultures from other donors were sequenced using the Oncomine TCR Beta short-read assay on an Illumina iSeq 100. The research as a whole found: In healthy vaccine recipients, vaccine-induced clones were almost all SARS-CoV-2 mono-reactive, with only 1 of 255 being cross-reactive with common cold coronaviruses. At late post-vaccination timepoints, both infection-induced and vaccine-induced clones showed marked clonal contraction, consistent with waning T cell responses. The study was limited by a small number of convalescent patients, and early post-infection timepoints were lacking.

The ViraFEST assay stimulated PBMC with viral peptide pools and then used TCR sequencing to identify antigen-specific CD4+ T cell clonotypes by expansion. After more than 9 days of culture, CD4+ T cells were isolated with the EasySep CD4+ T cell isolation kit. Healthy vaccine recipients had no prior SARS-CoV-2 infection, confirmed by negative nucleocapsid antibodies before and after vaccination. Each well held two million PBMC cultured in IMDM containing around 5% human AB serum, around 9.3 IU/ml IL-2 and gentamicin, along with 8 to 10 ug/ml peptides. On days 3 and 7, half of the culture medium was replaced with fresh IL-2-containing medium. Unless noted otherwise, every peptide stimulation condition was grown in triplicate wells. PBMC were separated from whole blood using Ficoll-Paque Plus gradient centrifugation and were then either cryopreserved at -140C or used fresh. Overlapping peptide pools spanned the spike proteins of SARS-CoV-2 and the common cold coronaviruses HCoV-NL63, HCoV-OC43 and HCoV-229E. The QIAamp micro DNA kit was used to extract genomic DNA from the cultured CD4+ T cells.

Receptor libraries were prepared by the immunoSEQ multiplex PCR assay. DNA from the cultured and isolated CD4+ T cells underwent TCR beta CDR3 sequencing. The authors' analysis ran thus. The analysis removed non-productive TCR sequences, trimmed reads to the CDR3 region, and retained only CDR3s that were 7 or more amino acids long. Antigen-specific clonotypes were identified using the MANAFEST web app by comparison of expansion in peptide wells against reference cultures. Positive clones required FDR<0.05 expansion versus reference and all other wells, odds ratio above 5, and frequency above 0.1% in two replicate wells. Cross-reactive clonotypes were defined as significantly expanded in SARS-CoV-2 spike wells and in at least one common cold coronavirus spike condition. Levenshtein distance calculated with the stringdist R package was used to assess CDR3 similarity, and unrooted trees were constructed with ape in R 3.6.1. TCRdb provides this immuneACCESS table in a form limited to in-frame rearrangements. Some clones are lacking; in checked studies, under half of them reflect an unresolved V gene, and why the rest are absent is not known. The V and J calls and clone size are taken from that table; D and trimming were inferred from the DNA. Here the sample has 25,000 or so clones; around 71% occur a single time. The top ten hold around 13% of the sample.

Reading from cysteine to phenylalanine, the CDR3 counts 14 amino acids. Only the CDR3 DNA is retained, 42 bases long and in frame from the first base. The junction shows trimming of 4 bases on V and 6 bases on J, plus 12 bases between the germline ends. The germline V gene (reference sequence) specifies SEHNR as CDR1 and FQNEAQ as CDR2. Sequences were derived from CD4+ T cells from PBMCs cultured with HCoV-OC43 spike peptides, sampled before COVID-19 vaccination. The cell subset or site tag for this specimen amounts to: HCoV-OC43 spike overlapping peptide pool stimulation. The receptor's source is a human donor who received a COVID-19 vaccine. The chain was built from TRBV7-9 and TRBJ2-2; the D segment cannot be called with confidence. The DNA sequence reads TGTGCCAGCAGCTCCCATGGGGTCGCCGGGGAGCTGTTTTTT. It codes for CASSSHGVAGELFF.